A single sample gave rise to the 5 T cell receptor beta chains below, sequenced in a study of T cell repertoires in cytomegalovirus infection. These TCRs' antigens remain unknown. TCRdb reprocessed the reads via MiXCR and lists one record per CDR3 protein. Of roughly 990,000 distinct CDR3 sequences listed, roughly 31% are singletons. The sample in question was cultured CD8+ T cells from PBMCs, obtained from culture after CMV antigen stimulation. These receptors were taken from a human donor in good health (CMV status not recorded). Some clones in this sample may be carry-over from other donors' samples.

This clonotype was recorded a few times. The J gene is TRBJ1-1, the V gene TRBV13, with D perhaps matching TRBD1 (5 bases). This CDR3 has 14 residues. Germline-derived CDR1 and CDR2 are PRHDT and FYEKMQ (reference sequence). V shed 5 bases and J shed 1 base, with 11 bases lying between them. In nucleotides, the CDR3 is TGTGCCAGCAGCCAGGGACCGGAGAACACTGAAGCTTTCTTT. Protein sequence: CASSQGPENTEAFF. The whole variable domain, filled in from reference TRBV13 and TRBJ1-1, reads AAGVIQSPRHLIKEKRETATLKCYPIPRHDTVYWYQQGPGQDPQFLISFYEKMQSDKGSIPDRFSAQQFSDYHSELNMSSLELGDSALYFCASSQGPENTEAFFGQGTRLTVV.

The V call is TRBV2, the J call TRBJ1-5; weak D call: TRBD1 (6 bases). The CDR3 contains 14 residues. Deletions cut 6 bases from V and 7 bases from J, with 16 bases between. The germline CDR1 and CDR2 sequences are SNHLY and FYNNEI. The chain's CDR3 is CASRHRVGPQPQHF. CDR3 DNA sequence: TGTGCCAGCAGGCACAGGGTAGGTCCCCAGCCCCAGCATTTT. Drawing the rest from reference TRBV2 and TRBJ1-5, the complete variable domain is EPEVTQTPSHQVTQMGQEVILRCVPISNHLYFYWYRQILGQKVEFLVSFYNNEISEKSEIFDDQFSVERPDGSNFTLKIRSTKLEDSAMYFCASRHRVGPQPQHFGDGTRLSIL.

This clonotype was seen a handful of times. This sequence joins TRBV6-1 and TRBJ1-6; TRBD1 might be the D (6 bases). Germline-derived CDR1 and CDR2 are MNHNS and SASEGT. The V and J ends lost 9 bases and 6 bases respectively, with 12 bases between them. This CDR3 region has 13 residues. The CDR3 loop is CASLRGLNSPLHF. CDR3 DNA: TGTGCCAGTCTCAGGGGTCTTAATTCACCCCTCCACTTT.

In its sample, this clonotype was seen once. A junction boundary mismatches the germline segment, possibly from a read error. The gene calls are TRBV10-3 and TRBJ2-7; TRBD1 matches at 7 bases. This CDR3 is built from 15 residues. CDR1 and CDR2 from the germline V gene are ENHRY and SYGVKD. The CDR3 DNA reads as TGTGCCATCAGTATAGTACAGGGGAAATCCTACGAGCGGTACTTC. This translates into CAISIVQGKSYERYF.

The rearrangement joins TRBV9 to TRBJ1-1, with D unresolved. The CDR3 has 11 amino acids. V was trimmed by 4 bases and J by 5 bases, leaving 6 bases between them. The germline CDR1 and CDR2 sequences are SGDLS and YYNGEE. The CDR3 nucleotides read TGTGCCAGCAGCCGGCGGACTGAAGCTTTCTTT. It encodes CASSRRTEAFF. The full variable domain, completed using reference TRBV9 and TRBJ1-1, is DSGVTQTPKHLITATGQRVTLRCSPRSGDLSVYWYQQSLDQGLQFLIQYYNGEERAKGNILERFSAQQFPDLHSELNLSSLELGDSALYFCASSRRTEAFFGQGTRLTVV.